The 11 T cell receptor beta chains below come from one sample, sequenced in a study of blood T cell repertoires in COVID-19. Sequencing used immunoSEQ multiplex PCR; TCRdb keeps in-frame clones, though not all of them. This sample has more than 250,000 clones, with approximately 88% found just once. Sequencing was done on a sample of peripheral blood. These receptors were collected from a woman in her thirties with COVID-19, enrolled during active disease.

The chain couples TRBV2 to TRBJ1-6; TRBD1 might be the D (5 bases). V lost 7 bases and J 0 bases, leaving 10 bases between the germline ends. CDR1 and CDR2 from the germline V gene are SNHLY and FYNNEI. This CDR3 has 15 amino acids. The DNA for the CDR3 is TGTGCCAGCAATCCAGGGTACTCCTATAATTCACCCCTCCACTTT. Amino acid sequence: CASNPGYSYNSPLHF.

This clone was counted a few times. V and J are TRBV5-1 and TRBJ2-5; TRBD2 matches 10 bases. CDR3 length equals 15 residues. Germline V gene lookup returns CDR1 SGHRS and CDR2 YFSETQ. The V gene end was trimmed by 0 bases and the J gene end by 1 base; junction bases not matched to a gene: 0. CDR3 bases: TGCGCCAGCAGCTTGGGGACTAGCGGCCAAGAGACCCAGTACTTC. It yields the protein CASSLGTSGQETQYF.

The rearrangement joins TRBV4-1 to TRBJ2-3; a weak D match, TRBD2 (6 bases). The germline V gene has CDR1 MGHRA and CDR2 YSYEKL. Deletions cut 2 bases from V and 4 bases from J, with 22 bases between. There are 18 residues in the CDR3. The CDR3 nucleotides are TGCGCCAGCAGCCAATTGGGGCCGCGGGGAGATGGTGCAGATACGCAGTATTTT. Protein sequence: CASSQLGPRGDGADTQYF.

This clone was seen just once. This chain joins TRBV2 and TRBJ1-2, with D possibly TRBD1 on 6 matching bases. Deletions cut 8 bases from V and 5 bases from J, with 21 bases between. This CDR3 has 15 amino acids. Germline values: CDR1 SNHLY, CDR2 FYNNEI. The CDR3 region has the DNA TGTGCCAGCGCTTTGGGGGCGGGAGGCATTTATGGCTACACCTTC. Its protein is CASALGAGGIYGYTF.

The chain carries TRBV6-5 and TRBJ2-1; tentative D call: TRBD1 (6 bases). The CDR3 runs 15 residues. Germline CDR1 is MNHEY and CDR2 is SVGAGI. V was cut by 8 bases and J by 5 bases, with 19 bases left in between. The CDR3 region has the DNA TGTGCCAGCCCCTACGCGGACAGTACCAACAATGAGCAGTTCTTC. Protein product: CASPYADSTNNEQFF.

The rearrangement uses TRBV2 and TRBJ1-1; 8 bases map to TRBD1. CDR3 length: 14 residues. J gave up 1 base and V 4 bases, and 2 bases lay outside the gene matches. Germline CDR1 reads SNHLY; CDR2 reads FYNNEI. The CDR3 DNA reads TGTGCCAGCAGTGGAGGACAGGGGAACACTGAAGCTTTCTTT. Protein sequence: CASSGGQGNTEAFF. The entire variable domain, with the rest obtained from reference TRBV2 and TRBJ1-1, is as follows: EPEVTQTPSHQVTQMGQEVILRCVPISNHLYFYWYRQILGQKVEFLVSFYNNEISEKSEIFDDQFSVERPDGSNFTLKIRSTKLEDSAMYFCASSGGQGNTEAFFGQGTRLTVV.

This clone came up once. V is TRBV9 and J is TRBJ1-5, with D unclear. V lost 3 bases, J lost 9 bases, and 10 bases lay in between. CDR1 and CDR2 from the germline V gene are SGDLS and YYNGEE. This CDR3 is built from 12 residues. This chain's CDR3 is CASSESDGPQHF. The CDR3 DNA is TGTGCCAGCAGCGAAAGCGATGGGCCCCAGCATTTT.

V and J are TRBV11-2 and TRBJ1-3; 7 bases are shared with TRBD1. CDR1 and CDR2 (germline): SGHAT, FQNNGV. The length of the CDR3 is 16 residues. V was clipped by 6 bases and J by 0 bases; unmatched bases: 8. This CDR3 is CASRKGTAFSGNTIYF. In DNA, the CDR3 is TGTGCCAGCAGGAAGGGGACAGCCTTCTCTGGAAACACCATATATTTT. The full variable domain, with the rest looked up from reference TRBV11-2 and TRBJ1-3, is EAGVAQSPRYKIIEKRQSVAFWCNPISGHATLYWYQQILGQGPKLLIQFQNNGVVDDSQLPKDRFSAERLKGVDSTLKIQPAKLEDSAVYLCASRKGTAFSGNTIYFGEGSWLTVV.

This clone was counted only a few times. This chain links TRBV7-8 with TRBJ2-1; 15 positions agree with TRBD2. The junction had 7 bases not matched to a gene; V was cut back by 6 bases and J by 1 base. The CDR3 is 18 residues long. Germline-derived CDR1 and CDR2 are SGHVS and FQNEAQ. CDR3 amino acids: CASRGLAGGSPSYNEQFF. In DNA form, the CDR3 reads TGTGCCAGCAGAGGACTAGCGGGGGGGTCCCCATCCTACAATGAGCAGTTCTTC.

The genes are TRBV30 and TRBJ1-2; D might be TRBD1 (6 bases). Trimming removed 4 bases at V and 4 bases at J, with 10 bases between. The CDR3 consists of 12 residues. The germline gives CDR1 GTSNPN, CDR2 SVGIG (reference sequence). The CDR3 reads CAWMQGGYGYTF. CDR3 bases: TGTGCCTGGATGCAAGGGGGCTATGGCTACACCTTC.

The chain joins TRBV28 to TRBJ1-3; D is ambiguous. Germline lookup yields CDR1 MDHEN and CDR2 SYDVKM. This CDR3 is built from 11 residues. Trimming removed 5 bases from V and 4 bases from J, with 3 bases in between. CDR3 bases: TGTGCCAGCAGTACAGGAAACACCATATATTTT. Its protein is CASSTGNTIYF. The whole variable domain, remainder taken from reference TRBV28 and TRBJ1-3, is DVKVTQSSRYLVKRTGEKVFLECVQDMDHENMFWYRQDPGLGLRLIYFSYDVKMKEKGDIPEGYSVSREKKERFSLILESASTNQTSMYLCASSTGNTIYFGEGSWLTVV.